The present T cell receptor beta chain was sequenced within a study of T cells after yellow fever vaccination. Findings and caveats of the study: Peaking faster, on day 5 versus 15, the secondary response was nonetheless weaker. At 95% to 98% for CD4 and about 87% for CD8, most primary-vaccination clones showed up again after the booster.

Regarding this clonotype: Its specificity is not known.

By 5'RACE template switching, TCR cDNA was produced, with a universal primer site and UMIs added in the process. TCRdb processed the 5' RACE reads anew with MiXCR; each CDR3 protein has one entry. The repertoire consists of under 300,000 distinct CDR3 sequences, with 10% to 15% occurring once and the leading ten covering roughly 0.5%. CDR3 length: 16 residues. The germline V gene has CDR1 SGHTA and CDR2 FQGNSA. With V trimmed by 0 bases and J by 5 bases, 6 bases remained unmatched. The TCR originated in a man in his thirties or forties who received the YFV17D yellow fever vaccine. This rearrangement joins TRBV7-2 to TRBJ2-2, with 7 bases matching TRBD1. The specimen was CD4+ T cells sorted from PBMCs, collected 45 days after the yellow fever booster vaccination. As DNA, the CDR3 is TGTGCCAGCAGCTTAGCGCCGGGACAGAGAACCGGGGAGCTGTTTTTT. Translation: CASSLAPGQRTGELFF.